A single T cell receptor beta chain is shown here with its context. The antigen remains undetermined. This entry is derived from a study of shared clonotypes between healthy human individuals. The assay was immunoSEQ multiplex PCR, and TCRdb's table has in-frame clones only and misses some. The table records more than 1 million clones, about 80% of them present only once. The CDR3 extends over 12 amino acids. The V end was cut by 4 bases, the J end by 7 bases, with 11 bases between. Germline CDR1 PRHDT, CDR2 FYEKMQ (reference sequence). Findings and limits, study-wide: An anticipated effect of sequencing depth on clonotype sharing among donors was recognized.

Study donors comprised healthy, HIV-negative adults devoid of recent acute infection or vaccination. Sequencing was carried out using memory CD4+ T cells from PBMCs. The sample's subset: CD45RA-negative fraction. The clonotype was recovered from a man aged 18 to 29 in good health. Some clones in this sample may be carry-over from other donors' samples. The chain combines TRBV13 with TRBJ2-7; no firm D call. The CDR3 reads CASSSRWREQYF. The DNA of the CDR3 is TGTGCCAGCAGCTCTCGCTGGCGGGAGCAGTACTTC.